Listed here are 27 T cell receptor beta chains from one sample, sequenced in a study of post-analysis software for immune sequencing data. Study findings and constraints: Among four or five TRBV segments more frequent in patients than controls were TRBV5-6, TRBV5-1 and TRBV20-1.

The antigens of these receptors remain unknown. Unique molecular identifiers featured in each of the TCR beta cDNA libraries. Each CDR3 protein is one row after TCRdb ran MiXCR on the PCR reads. The sample yields fewer than 900,000 distinct CDR3 sequences, 46% seen once. The sequenced material came from blood. Receptor source: a girl aged 5-17 years with multiple sclerosis.

This clonotype appeared once. The chain combines TRBV20-1 with TRBJ2-4, with 9 bases identical to TRBD1. Unmatched junction bases numbered 7, after V lost 0 bases and J lost 7 bases. This CDR3 is 15 amino acids long. The germline V gene has CDR1 DFQATT and CDR2 SNEGSKA (reference sequence). Written as DNA, the CDR3 is TGCAGTGCTAGAGATCGGGGACAGGGCCCCAACATTCAGTACTTC. Amino acid sequence: CSARDRGQGPNIQYF.

This clonotype appeared a few times. The rearrangement joins TRBV13 to TRBJ2-5; D perhaps matches TRBD2 (5 bases). Germline CDR1 is PRHDT and CDR2 is FYEKMQ (reference sequence). Trimming left V 4 bases short and J 4 bases short, with 13 bases between. CDR3 length: 14 amino acids. The CDR3 sequence is CASSSSMGRETQYF. The CDR3 DNA follows: TGTGCCAGCAGCTCGAGCATGGGGAGAGAGACCCAGTACTTC. The variable domain in full, completed from reference TRBV13 and TRBJ2-5, reads AAGVIQSPRHLIKEKRETATLKCYPIPRHDTVYWYQQGPGQDPQFLISFYEKMQSDKGSIPDRFSAQQFSDYHSELNMSSLELGDSALYFCASSSSMGRETQYFGPGTRLLVL.

This clonotype was counted between two and nine times. The V and J genes are TRBV24-1 and TRBJ1-2, with D maybe TRBD1 (5 bases). V gave up 4 bases and J gave up 6 bases, with 11 bases separating them. The CDR3 totals 13 residues. Germline V gives CDR1 KGHDR, CDR2 SFDVKD. Written as DNA, the CDR3 is TGTGCCACCAGTGAACCAGGGTCGGATGGCTACACCTTC. Translated: CATSEPGSDGYTF.

This clonotype was observed a handful of times. The rearrangement uses TRBV2 and TRBJ2-3, with no clear D. This CDR3 comprises 13 residues. The germline V gene encodes CDR1 SNHLY and CDR2 FYNNEI. Trimming took 7 bases from V and 4 from J, leaving 12 bases between them. CDR3 nucleotides: TGTGCCAGCAACCGAAACGCCCCAGATACGCAGTATTTT. It encodes CASNRNAPDTQYF.

Comments on this clonotype: Compared with germline, one end of the junction differs, possibly owing to a read error. The chain carries TRBV7-9 and TRBJ2-3; D may correspond to TRBD1 or TRBD2 (5 bases each). Looked up from germline, CDR1 is SEHNR and CDR2 is FQNEAQ (reference sequence). The CDR3 totals 14 residues. CDR3 DNA sequence: TGTGCCAGCAGCTTAGAGGGGACGGCAGATGCGCAGTATTTT. Residues: CASSLEGTADAQYF.

This clonotype appeared a few times. The chain joins TRBV7-2 to TRBJ2-7, with 9 nucleotides matching TRBD1. The trim removed 7 bases at V and 0 bases at J, leaving 4 bases unmatched. This CDR3 spans 14 amino acids. CDR1 and CDR2 from the germline V gene are SGHTA and FQGNSA. This chain's CDR3 is CASTQDRGSYEQYF. The CDR3 region has the DNA TGTGCCAGCACCCAGGACAGGGGCTCCTACGAGCAGTACTTC.

Only a few counts were recorded for this clonotype. V usage is TRBV6-5 and J usage is TRBJ2-4; TRBD1 matches 9 bases. The ends lost 5 bases at V and 13 bases at J; junction bases unmatched: 12. The CDR3 spans 14 residues. From germline, CDR1 is MNHEY and CDR2 SVGAGI. Here the CDR3 DNA reads TGTGCCAGCAGTCACCGGACAGGGGTGGAAGAGCAGTACTTC. Translation gives CASSHRTGVEEQYF.

The chain has TRBV6-1 and TRBJ2-7; 9 nucleotides agree with TRBD1. The CDR3 runs 15 residues. Trimming cost V 1 base and J 3 bases; bases outside gene matches: 4. CDR1 is MNHNS and CDR2 is SASEGT in the germline V gene. The CDR3 here is CASSEGDREFYEQYF. The CDR3 region has the DNA TGTGCCAGCAGTGAAGGGGACAGGGAATTCTACGAGCAGTACTTC.

The gene calls are TRBV20-1 and TRBJ1-2, with TRBD1 as a possible D gene (6 bases). Trimming shortened V by 3 bases and J by 2 bases, and 13 bases separated the two germline ends. Germline V CDR1 and CDR2: DFQATT, SNEGSKA (reference sequence). The CDR3 totals 14 residues. DNA for the CDR3: TGCAGTGCTAGTCGGGGGCGGCTAAACTATGGCTACACCTTC. As protein: CSASRGRLNYGYTF.

Comment on this clonotype: Germline is not matched at one junction end, which may reflect a read error. The chain uses TRBV7-9 and TRBJ2-7; D is uncertain. The DNA end favors TRBJ2-5, so the J call may be wrong. Germline V gives CDR1 SEHNR, CDR2 FQNEAQ (reference sequence). The CDR3 has 12 residues. CDR3 coding DNA: TGTGCCAGCAGCATAGCATCCGAGACCCAGTACTTC. Amino acids: CASSIASETQYF.

This clonotype was detected only a few times. This sequence joins TRBV5-5 and TRBJ2-3; 8 nucleotides line up with TRBD2. The CDR3 extends over 16 amino acids. Germline lookup yields CDR1 SGHKS and CDR2 YYEKEE (reference sequence). Unmatched junction bases numbered 9, after V lost 4 bases and J lost 2 bases. CDR3 protein: CASSRLAGGLTDTQYF. DNA of the CDR3: TGTGCCAGCAGCCGTCTGGCGGGGGGACTCACAGATACGCAGTATTTT.

This clonotype showed up many times. The V and J genes are TRBV7-2 and TRBJ1-1; D not resolved. CDR3 length: 13 amino acids. Germline V CDR1 and CDR2: SGHTA, FQGNSA. Trimming pared 5 bases from V and 7 bases from J, leaving 14 bases between. The CDR3 DNA reads as TGTGCCAGCAGCCGACAACCCGGTCTTGAAGCTTTCTTT. Protein sequence: CASSRQPGLEAFF.

The J gene is TRBJ2-3, the V gene TRBV9; tentatively, D is TRBD1 (5 bases). The V end lost 4 bases, the J end lost 2 bases, and 11 bases lay between the germline ends. The CDR3 runs to 14 residues. Per germline, CDR1 SGDLS and CDR2 YYNGEE. The CDR3: CASSSAGYTDTQYF. As DNA, the CDR3 is TGTGCCAGCAGCAGCGCAGGGTACACAGATACGCAGTATTTT.

This clonotype was observed at least ten times. This chain joins TRBV6-5 and TRBJ2-7; 7 bases are shared with TRBD1. V lost 6 bases, J lost 3 bases, and 8 bases stayed unmatched. From germline, CDR1 is MNHEY and CDR2 SVGAGI. The CDR3 runs 14 residues. The CDR3 nucleotides are TGTGCCAGCAGAAATAGCCAGGGGGTCTACGAGCAGTACTTC. Translated, it gives CASRNSQGVYEQYF.

The V call is TRBV15, the J call TRBJ1-2; D uncertain. The germline CDR1 and CDR2 sequences are LNHNV and YYDKDF (reference sequence). The CDR3 covers 14 residues. V lost 6 bases to trimming and J lost 5 bases, with 16 bases between them. The DNA of the CDR3 is TGTGCCACCAGGTCCATTTCAACCACTTATGGCTACACCTTC. Protein sequence: CATRSISTTYGYTF.

The chain recombines TRBV4-3 with TRBJ2-3; the match to TRBD1 covers 9 bases. CDR1 is LGHNA and CDR2 is YSLEER in the germline V gene. The CDR3 is 15 amino acids. The V gene end was trimmed by 3 bases and the J gene end by 2 bases; junction bases not matched to a gene: 3. The CDR3 here is CASSQWDRDTDTQYF. CDR3 nucleotide sequence: TGCGCCAGCAGCCAGTGGGACAGGGACACAGATACGCAGTATTTT.

This clonotype was observed a few times. CDR3 nucleotides: TGTGCCAGCAGCCCTACGGGGACATCTGGGGCCAACGTCCTGACTTTC. Protein product: CASSPTGTSGANVLTF. This chain uses TRBV7-3 with TRBJ2-6, with D possibly being TRBD1 (6 bases). V was clipped by 5 bases and J by 1 base, with 12 bases between them. The CDR3 loop spans 16 amino acids. Germline values: CDR1 SGHTA, CDR2 FQGTGA.

This chain uses TRBV20-1 with TRBJ2-1, with 8 bases aligning to TRBD2. The J call may be wrong; the DNA end is better matched by TRBJ2-7. This CDR3 has 15 amino acids. Looked up from germline, CDR1 is DFQATT and CDR2 is SNEGSKA (reference sequence). In DNA form, the CDR3 reads TGCAGTGCTAGGGGGCTCGGGGGGGTCTACAATGAGCAGTACTTC. This translates into CSARGLGGVYNEQYF.

The chain recombines TRBV7-8 with TRBJ2-1, with D unclear. V lost 5 bases to trimming and J lost 5 bases, with 7 bases between them. Looked up from germline, CDR1 is SGHVS and CDR2 is FQNEAQ. The CDR3 contains 12 residues. CDR3 residues: CASSAADNEQFF. CDR3 nucleotides: TGTGCCAGCAGCGCGGCGGACAATGAGCAGTTCTTC.

Only a few counts were recorded for this clonotype. J is TRBJ2-3 and V is TRBV4-2, with 7 bases that match TRBD2. The CDR3 spans 16 residues. Germline V gene sequence: CDR1 LGHNA, CDR2 YNFKEQ. J was trimmed by 2 bases and V by 5 bases; bases with no gene match: 10. The CDR3, as DNA: TGTGCCAGCAGCACCGCTGACGGGAGGAACACAGATACGCAGTATTTT. Encoded protein: CASSTADGRNTDTQYF.

The chain employs TRBV6-1 and TRBJ2-1, with TRBD2 identical over 11 bases. From germline, CDR1 is MNHNS and CDR2 SASEGT. The ends lost 6 bases at V and 1 base at J; junction bases unmatched: 8. The CDR3 runs to 17 residues. The CDR3 spells CASSGTSGRKSYNEQFF. CDR3 sequence (DNA): TGTGCCAGCAGCGGAACTAGCGGGAGAAAGTCCTACAATGAGCAGTTCTTC.

The J gene is TRBJ2-4, the V gene TRBV29-1, with D tentatively TRBD1 (5 bases). The last part of the DNA fits TRBJ2-7 better; the J call may be wrong. The CDR3 length is 13 residues. Germline CDR1 SQVTM, CDR2 ANQGSEA. The CDR3 reads CSVLDGAHYEQYF. In DNA, the CDR3 is TGCAGCGTTCTGGATGGGGCGCACTACGAGCAGTACTTC.

CDR3 sequence (DNA): TGTGCCAGCAGCCCGAGGACAGGTGCGAACACCGGGGAGCTGTTTTTT. Its translation is CASSPRTGANTGELFF. The rearrangement joins TRBV11-1 to TRBJ2-2; 7 positions agree with TRBD1. The V and J ends lost 5 bases and 0 bases, in that order; junction bases with no gene match: 6. This CDR3 contains 16 residues. Germline lookup yields CDR1 SGHAT and CDR2 FQDESV (reference sequence).

This chain links TRBV3-1 with TRBJ1-2; a weak D match, TRBD1 (6 bases). Trimming cost V 0 bases and J 2 bases, with 10 bases left between them. This CDR3 is 15 amino acids long. CDR1 is LGHDT and CDR2 is YNNKEL in the germline V gene (reference sequence). Written as DNA, the CDR3 is TGTGCCAGCAGCCAAGATGGGACAAACAACTATGGCTACACCTTC. Protein product: CASSQDGTNNYGYTF.

This chain connects TRBV12-3 or TRBV12-4 to TRBJ2-7; no reliable D call. This CDR3 has 14 amino acids. V lost 3 bases and J lost 2, with 11 bases in between. The chain's CDR3 is CASSLRIDTYEQYF. The CDR3 nucleotides are TGTGCCAGCAGTTTGCGGATAGATACCTACGAGCAGTACTTC.

This clonotype was seen a handful of times. The V and J genes are TRBV10-3 and TRBJ2-4, with 7 positions matching TRBD1. TRBJ2-7 matches the DNA end more closely, so the J call is doubtful. CDR1 is ENHRY and CDR2 is SYGVKD in the germline V gene. CDR3 length equals 16 residues. The CDR3 DNA follows: TGTGCCATCAGTGACCCCGACAGGGATGCCACCTACGAGCAGTACTTC. It codes for CAISDPDRDATYEQYF.

This clonotype was counted between two and nine times. The chain joins TRBV29-1 to TRBJ1-2; D is ambiguous. V was trimmed by 6 bases and J by 5 bases, leaving 10 bases between them. The CDR3 contains 11 residues. Germline assignment: CDR1 SQVTM and CDR2 ANQGSEA. CDR3 sequence (DNA): TGCAGCGTCCGGACCGAGTATGGCTACACCTTC. This gives the protein CSVRTEYGYTF.